This paragraph covers one TCR beta chain sequence. The antigen this receptor binds is unknown. No clone much larger than this one lies a single base away; base qualities are absent. Libraries were prepared through the immunoSEQ multiplex PCR assay. DNA from the cultured, isolated CD4+ T cells was subjected to TCR beta CDR3 sequencing. In the paper's pipeline: Non-productive TCR sequences were removed and reads were trimmed to the CDR3 region, keeping CDR3s of at least 7 amino acids. Antigen-specific clonotypes were identified with the MANAFEST web app by comparing expansion in peptide wells against reference cultures. To be called positive, a clone needed expansion at FDR<0.05 compared with the reference and with all other wells, an odds ratio greater than 5, and a frequency greater than 0.1% in two replicate wells. Cross-reactive clonotypes were defined as significantly expanded in SARS-CoV-2 spike wells and in at least one common cold coronavirus spike condition. CDR3 similarity was assessed by Levenshtein distance with the stringdist R package, and unrooted trees were built with ape in R 3.6.1. TCRdb limited this immuneACCESS table to in-frame rearrangements with V and J called. A share of clones is missing; checked studies link under half to unresolved V genes, and the rest is unexplained. From that table come the V and J calls and clone size; the DNA was used to work out D and trimming. Recorded for this sample are about 55,000 clones; about two thirds of them occurred a single time. Clones ranked in the top ten supply around 20% of the sample.

To identify antigen-specific CD4+ T cell clonotypes by their expansion, the ViraFEST assay first stimulated PBMC with viral peptide pools and then applied TCR sequencing. After less than 13 days of culture, CD4+ T cells were isolated with the EasySep CD4+ T cell isolation kit. The absence of prior SARS-CoV-2 infection in healthy vaccine recipients was confirmed by negative nucleocapsid antibodies before and after vaccination. Each well held roughly 2 million PBMC cultured in IMDM containing roughly 5% human AB serum, roughly 10 IU/ml IL-2 and gentamicin, along with roughly 10 ug/ml peptides. Half of the culture medium was replaced with fresh IL-2-containing medium on days 3 and 7. Unless otherwise noted, each peptide stimulation condition was cultured in triplicate wells. PBMC were separated from whole blood using Ficoll-Paque Plus gradient centrifugation and were then either cryopreserved at -140C or used fresh. The overlapping peptide pools covered the spike proteins of SARS-CoV-2 and of the common cold coronaviruses HCoV-NL63, HCoV-OC43 and HCoV-229E. Genomic DNA was extracted from cultured CD4+ T cells with the QIAamp micro DNA kit.

The sample comes from a study of vaccination effects on CD4 cells after COVID-19 (dated by TCRdb to 2021 to 2024). The study in broad terms: Each participant received two doses of an mRNA SARS-CoV-2 vaccine, either BNT162b2 or mRNA-1273. The study compared SARS-CoV-2 spike-specific CD4+ TCR repertoires before and after mRNA vaccination in COVID-19 convalescent patients and infection-naive vaccine recipients. Altogether, around 9 COVID-19 convalescent patients and a few SARS-CoV-2-naive healthy vaccine recipients made up the full study. Cultures from other donors in the study were sequenced using the Oncomine TCR Beta short-read assay on an Illumina iSeq 100. General conclusions and limits of the study: Among healthy vaccine recipients, nearly all vaccine-induced clones were SARS-CoV-2 mono-reactive, and just 1 of 255 was cross-reactive with common cold coronaviruses. Only a small number of convalescent patients were included, and no early post-infection timepoints were available, which limited the study. Both infection-induced and vaccine-induced clones contracted markedly at late post-vaccination timepoints, which is consistent with waning T cell responses.

For this chain, trimming is 6 bases at the V end and 6 bases at the J end, and the number of junction bases without a gene match is 7. From the cysteine through the phenylalanine, the CDR3 covers 14 amino acids. Only the CDR3 part of the read is kept: 42 bases, read in frame from the first base. For CDR1 and CDR2, the germline V gene lists ENHRY and SYGVKD. The receptor chain draws on TRBV10-3 and TRBJ1-2; 10 bases in the middle match TRBD1. The TCR originated in a human donor who received a COVID-19 vaccine. Sequences were derived from CD4+ T cells from PBMCs cultured with SARS-CoV-2 spike peptides, sampled before COVID-19 vaccination. The cell subset or site label on this specimen signifies: SARS-CoV-2 spike overlapping peptide pool stimulation. The CDR3 protein is CAIRSTGGADGYTF. The sequenced DNA: TGTGCCATCAGGTCGACAGGGGGCGCAGATGGCTACACCTTC.